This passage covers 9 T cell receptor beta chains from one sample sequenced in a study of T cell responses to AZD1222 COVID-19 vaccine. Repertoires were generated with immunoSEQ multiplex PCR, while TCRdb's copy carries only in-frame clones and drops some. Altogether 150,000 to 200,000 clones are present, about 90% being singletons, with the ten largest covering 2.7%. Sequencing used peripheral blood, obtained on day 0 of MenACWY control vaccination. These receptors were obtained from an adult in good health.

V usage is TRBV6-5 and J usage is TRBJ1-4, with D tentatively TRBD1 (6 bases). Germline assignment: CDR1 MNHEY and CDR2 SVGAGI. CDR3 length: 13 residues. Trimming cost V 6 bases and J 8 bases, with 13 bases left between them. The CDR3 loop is CASSDVQGEKLFF. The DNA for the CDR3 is TGTGCCAGCAGCGATGTCCAGGGGGAAAAACTGTTTTTT.

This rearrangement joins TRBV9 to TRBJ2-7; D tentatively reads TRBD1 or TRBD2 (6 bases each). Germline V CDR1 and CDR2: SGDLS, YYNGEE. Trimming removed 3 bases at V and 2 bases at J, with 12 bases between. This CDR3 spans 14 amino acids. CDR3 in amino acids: CASSAGDNAYEQYF. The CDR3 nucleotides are TGTGCCAGCAGCGCGGGGGACAACGCCTACGAGCAGTACTTC. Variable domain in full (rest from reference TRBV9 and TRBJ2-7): DSGVTQTPKHLITATGQRVTLRCSPRSGDLSVYWYQQSLDQGLQFLIQYYNGEERAKGNILERFSAQQFPDLHSELNLSSLELGDSALYFCASSAGDNAYEQYFGPGTRLTVT.

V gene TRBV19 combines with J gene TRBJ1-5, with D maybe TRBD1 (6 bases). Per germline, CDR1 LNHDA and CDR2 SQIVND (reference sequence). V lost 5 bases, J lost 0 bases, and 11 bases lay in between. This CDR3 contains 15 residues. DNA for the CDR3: TGTGCCAGTAGTTTCGGACAGACTAGCAATCAGCCCCAGCATTTT. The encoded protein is CASSFGQTSNQPQHF.

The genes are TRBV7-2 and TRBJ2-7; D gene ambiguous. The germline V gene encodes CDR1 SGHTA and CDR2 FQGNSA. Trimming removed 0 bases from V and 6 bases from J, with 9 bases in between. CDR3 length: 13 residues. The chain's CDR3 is CASSLARAREQYF. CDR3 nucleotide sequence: TGTGCCAGCAGCTTAGCTAGGGCCCGCGAGCAGTACTTC.

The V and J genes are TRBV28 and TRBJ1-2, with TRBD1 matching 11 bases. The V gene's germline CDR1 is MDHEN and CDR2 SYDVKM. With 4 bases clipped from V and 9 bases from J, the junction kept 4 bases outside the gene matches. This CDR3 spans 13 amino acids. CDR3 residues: CASSSGQGGRYTF. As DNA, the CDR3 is TGTGCCAGCAGTTCGGGACAGGGGGGGCGCTACACCTTC.

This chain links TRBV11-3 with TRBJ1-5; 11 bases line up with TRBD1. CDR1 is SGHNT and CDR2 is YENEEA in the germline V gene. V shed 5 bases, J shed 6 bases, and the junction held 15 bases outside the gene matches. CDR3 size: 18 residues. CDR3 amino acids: CASSTVEPGQGECQPQHF. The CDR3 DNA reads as TGTGCCAGCAGCACAGTGGAACCGGGACAGGGGGAGTGTCAGCCCCAGCATTTT.

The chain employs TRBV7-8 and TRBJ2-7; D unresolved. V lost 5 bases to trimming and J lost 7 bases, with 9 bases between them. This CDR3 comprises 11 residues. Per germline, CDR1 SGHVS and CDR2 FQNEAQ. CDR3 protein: CASSPGWEQYF. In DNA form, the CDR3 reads TGTGCCAGCAGCCCCGGGTGGGAGCAGTACTTC.

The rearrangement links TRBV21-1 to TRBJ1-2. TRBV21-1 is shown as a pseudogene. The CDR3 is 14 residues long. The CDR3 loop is CASSKTTVFYGYTF. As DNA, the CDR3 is TGTGCCAGCAGCAAGACGACGGTTTTCTATGGCTACACCTTC.

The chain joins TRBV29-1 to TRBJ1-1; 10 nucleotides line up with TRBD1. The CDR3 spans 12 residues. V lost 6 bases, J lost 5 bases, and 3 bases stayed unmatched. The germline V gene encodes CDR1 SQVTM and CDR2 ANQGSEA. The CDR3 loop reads CSVWTGGTEAFF. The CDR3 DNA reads TGCAGCGTATGGACAGGGGGGACTGAAGCTTTCTTT.